This entry lists 28 T cell receptor beta chains sequenced from one sample in a study of T cell repertoires in cytomegalovirus infection. MiXCR, applied by TCRdb to the reads, yields one record per CDR3 protein. The data contain 200,000 to 300,000 distinct CDR3 sequences, roughly 10% of them seen just once; the ten biggest clones take up roughly 16%. Input material: PBMCs. These TCRs come from a human donor in good health (CMV status not recorded). Some clones in this sample may be carry-over from other donors' samples.

CDR3 loop: CNAPTEQYF. The DNA of the CDR3 is TGCAACGCTCCTACCGAGCAGTACTTC. The chain combines TRBV29-1 with TRBJ2-7; D unclear. Germline V gene sequence: CDR1 SQVTM, CDR2 ANQGSEA. The CDR3 sequence is 9 residues long.

There are many counts of this clonotype. V is TRBV7-8 and J is TRBJ2-5; D possibly uses TRBD1 or TRBD2 (7 bases each). The germline CDR1 and CDR2 sequences are SGHVS and FQNEAQ. Trimming took 3 bases from V and 6 from J, leaving 14 bases between them. The CDR3 totals 14 residues. The CDR3 region has the DNA TGTGCCAGCAGCTTTACAGGGGAGGGCAAGACCCAGTACTTC. It is translated as CASSFTGEGKTQYF.

Many counts were recorded for this clonotype. The chain is built from TRBV7-9 and TRBJ1-5, with D maybe TRBD1 (6 bases). Trimming removed 6 bases from V and 5 bases from J, with 14 bases in between. Germline V gene sequence: CDR1 SEHNR, CDR2 FQNEAQ (reference sequence). CDR3 length: 14 residues. CDR3 nucleotide sequence: TGTGCCAGCAGACATGGGGGGGCTGATCAGCCCCAGCATTTT. It is translated as CASRHGGADQPQHF.

This clonotype occurred a few times. This sequence joins TRBV28 and TRBJ2-5, with D perhaps TRBD2 (7 bases). Trimming removed 6 bases at V and 4 bases at J, with 18 bases between. The CDR3 has 15 residues. Germline CDR1 is MDHEN and CDR2 is SYDVKM. CDR3 coding DNA: TGTGCCAGCAGGCGGACTGGGGGGGCTGGAGAGACCCAGTACTTC. Its translation: CASRRTGGAGETQYF.

This clonotype was seen many times. V and J are TRBV11-2 and TRBJ2-5, with TRBD1 as a possible D gene (5 bases). CDR1 is SGHAT, CDR2 FQNNGV, per germline. Trimming stripped 5 bases from V and 0 bases from J, with 10 bases between. The CDR3 totals 14 residues. CDR3 nucleotide sequence: TGTGCCAGCAGCCCCAGGGCGTACCAAGAGACCCAGTACTTC. Translated: CASSPRAYQETQYF.

This clonotype was detected many times. The V call is TRBV6-2 or TRBV6-3, the J call TRBJ2-7; D is possibly TRBD1 (6 bases). The CDR3 length is 15 residues. Trimming cost V 2 bases and J 4 bases, with 15 bases left between them. Per germline, CDR1 MNHEY and CDR2 SVGEGT. CDR3: CASSYRETGNYEQYF. The CDR3 DNA sequence: TGTGCCAGCAGTTACAGAGAAACAGGGAATTACGAGCAGTACTTC.

This clonotype was seen more than once but under ten times. This may be a read error, as it is one base from a much larger clone. V and J are TRBV19 and TRBJ2-6, with 8 bases matching TRBD1. CDR3 length: 17 amino acids. From germline, CDR1 is LNHDA and CDR2 SQIVND (reference sequence). J was trimmed by 2 bases and V by 1 base; bases with no gene match: 4. The CDR3 protein is CASSIAQGAAGANVLTF. CDR3 in DNA: TGTGCCAGTAGTATAGCCCAGGGGGCAGCTGGGGCCAACGTCCTGACTTTC.

The table lists this clonotype with many counts. The junction and the germline gene differ at one end; a read error may be behind it. The rearrangement uses TRBV7-2 and TRBJ2-7; D call uncertain. The germline V gene encodes CDR1 SGHTA and CDR2 FQGNSA. This CDR3 is 11 amino acids long. The CDR3 loop is CASRAPVELIF. The CDR3 bases are TGTGCCAGCAGGGCCCCCGTCGAGCTTATCTTC. Looking up the rest from reference TRBV7-2 and TRBJ2-7 gives the full variable domain: GAGVSQSPSNKVTEKGKDVELRCDPISGHTALYWYRQSLGQGLEFLIYFQGNSAPDKSGLPSDRFSAERTGGSVSTLTIQRTQQEDSAVYLCASRAPVELIFGPGTRLTVT.

The chain couples TRBV7-2 to TRBJ2-1, with 10 nucleotides matching TRBD1. The CDR3 is 15 residues long. V lost 5 bases to trimming and J lost 7 bases; unmatched junction nucleotides: 8. The germline gives CDR1 SGHTA, CDR2 FQGNSA. The CDR3 sequence is CASSPRDRGWNEQFF. In DNA form, the CDR3 reads TGTGCCAGCAGCCCCCGGGACAGGGGTTGGAATGAGCAGTTCTTC.

This clonotype was recorded a few times. This sequence joins TRBV12-3 or TRBV12-4 and TRBJ2-5; D gene unclear. The CDR3 covers 15 residues. Trimming took off 2 bases at V and 4 bases at J, with 14 bases between the two ends. CDR3 bases: TGTGCCAGCAGTTTATGGGCGGAGACAAGAGAGACCCAGTACTTC. It is translated as CASSLWAETRETQYF.

There are many counts of this clonotype. V gene TRBV7-2 combines with J gene TRBJ1-2; D uncertain. Germline loops: CDR1 SGHTA, CDR2 FQGNSA. Trimming took off 4 bases at V and 0 bases at J, with 9 bases between the two ends. This CDR3 has 14 amino acids. The CDR3 nucleotides are TGTGCCAGCAGCTCCCGCCTCGCTAACTATGGCTACACCTTC. Translated: CASSSRLANYGYTF.

This clonotype was seen at least ten times. V and J are TRBV7-6 and TRBJ2-3; 8 bases are shared with TRBD2. CDR1 SGHVS and CDR2 FNYEAQ come from the germline V gene. CDR3 length: 16 amino acids. V gave up 5 bases and J gave up 0 bases; unmatched junction bases: 7. The CDR3 here is CASSVRGGSSTDTQYF. The DNA of the CDR3 is TGTGCCAGCAGCGTCCGGGGGGGCTCTAGCACAGATACGCAGTATTTT. Based on the CDR3 plus reference TRBV7-6 and TRBJ2-3, the full variable domain is GAGVSQSPRYKVTKRGQDVALRCDPISGHVSLYWYRQALGQGPEFLTYFNYEAQQDKSGLPNDRFSAERPEGSISTLTIQRTEQRDSAMYRCASSVRGGSSTDTQYFGPGTRLTVL.

In its sample, this clonotype was seen many times. This CDR3 reads CASSRTAPGEQYF. DNA of the CDR3: TGTGCCAGCAGCCGGACCGCCCCTGGCGAGCAGTACTTC. The V gene is TRBV28, the J gene TRBJ2-7; D gene uncertain. CDR1 is MDHEN and CDR2 is SYDVKM in the germline V gene. V lost 6 bases, J lost 6 bases, and 15 bases lay in between. This CDR3 has 13 amino acids.

This clonotype was counted at least ten times. The J gene is TRBJ2-3, the V gene TRBV7-8, with D perhaps given as TRBD1 or TRBD2 (5 bases each). Per germline, CDR1 SGHVS and CDR2 FQNEAQ. CDR3 length: 15 amino acids. V lost 5 bases to trimming and J lost 0 bases, with 12 bases between them. As DNA, the CDR3 is TGTGCCAGCAGCCATGGGACGGAAAGCACAGATACGCAGTATTTT. It encodes CASSHGTESTDTQYF.

There are a few counts of this clonotype. The genes are TRBV4-3 and TRBJ2-3; a possible D gene is TRBD2 (6 bases). V gave up 0 bases and J gave up 3 bases, with 13 bases separating them. Germline CDR1 LGHNA, CDR2 YSLEER. The CDR3 contains 16 residues. The CDR3 is CASSQEGTGRTDTQYF. DNA of the CDR3: TGCGCCAGCAGCCAAGAAGGGACGGGGAGGACAGATACGCAGTATTTT.

This clonotype has at least ten counts. As DNA, the CDR3 is TGTGCCAGCAGCCCCGCCAGGGAGGATCAGCCCCAGCATTTT. It specifies CASSPAREDQPQHF. The J gene is TRBJ1-5, the V gene TRBV7-6, with D perhaps matching TRBD1 (5 bases). Germline lookup yields CDR1 SGHVS and CDR2 FNYEAQ. The ends were cut back, 5 bases at V and 5 bases at J, with 13 bases in the middle. There are 14 residues in the CDR3.

The table lists this clonotype with many counts. V is TRBV6-1 and J is TRBJ2-1; D not resolved. The CDR3 spans 15 residues. V lost 0 bases, J lost 4 bases, and 10 bases lay in between. Germline V lookup: CDR1 MNHNS, CDR2 SASEGT. DNA for the CDR3: TGTGCCAGCAGTGAAGCCCTTGGGCCTTACAATGAGCAGTTCTTC. Protein sequence: CASSEALGPYNEQFF.

The V call is TRBV28, the J call TRBJ2-1; D remains ambiguous. V gave up 3 bases and J gave up 10 bases, with 10 bases separating them. The CDR3 is 12 residues long. Germline V lookup: CDR1 MDHEN, CDR2 SYDVKM. CDR3 residues: CASSFGYQEQFF. The CDR3 DNA reads TGTGCCAGCAGTTTTGGCTACCAGGAGCAGTTCTTC.

CDR3 in amino acids: CATSLSRDNSPLHF. The CDR3 bases are TGTGCCACCAGCCTCTCCAGGGATAATTCACCCCTCCACTTT. The chain is built from TRBV15 and TRBJ1-6, with a possible D match to TRBD1 (5 bases). The CDR3 extends over 14 amino acids. Trimming removed 5 bases from V and 5 bases from J, with 10 bases in between. Germline CDR1 LNHNV, CDR2 YYDKDF (reference sequence).

This clonotype was seen at least ten times. The chain couples TRBV5-1 to TRBJ1-1; D perhaps matches TRBD1 (5 bases). V was shortened by 4 bases and J by 5 bases, with 12 bases between the two germline ends. Germline V gene lookup returns CDR1 SGHRS and CDR2 YFSETQ. This CDR3 spans 13 amino acids. CDR3 in amino acids: CASSEGQRTEAFF. The CDR3 DNA reads as TGCGCCAGCAGCGAAGGACAAAGGACTGAAGCTTTCTTT.

The chain has TRBV19 and TRBJ2-4; D is tentatively TRBD1 or TRBD2 (5 bases each). Trimming took 4 bases from V and 1 from J, leaving 26 bases between them. CDR1 is LNHDA and CDR2 is SQIVND in the germline V gene (reference sequence). The CDR3 length is 20 residues. This CDR3 is CASSSTWDGRTPKAKNIQYF. The CDR3, as DNA: TGTGCCAGTAGTAGCACGTGGGACGGACGGACGCCGAAGGCCAAAAACATTCAGTACTTC.

This clonotype was counted only a few times. The J gene is TRBJ1-2, the V gene TRBV18; no firm D call. Trimming stripped 3 bases from V and 7 bases from J, with 6 bases between. This CDR3 has 11 amino acids. The germline gives CDR1 KGHSH, CDR2 LQKENI. The chain's CDR3 is CASSPVSGYTF. The CDR3 DNA is TGTGCCAGCTCACCGGTATCTGGCTACACCTTC. Full variable domain (rest looked up from reference TRBV18 and TRBJ1-2): NAGVMQNPRHLVRRRGQEARLRCSPMKGHSHVYWYRQLPEEGLKFMVYLQKENIIDESGMPKERFSAEFPKEGPSILRIQQVVRGDSAAYFCASSPVSGYTFGSGTRLTVV.

The sample holds many counts of this clonotype. This chain uses TRBV7-9 with TRBJ2-7; 9 positions agree with TRBD1. V gave up 8 bases and J gave up 4 bases; unmatched junction bases: 3. This CDR3 is 12 amino acids long. Per the germline V gene, CDR1 is SEHNR and CDR2 is FQNEAQ (reference sequence). This CDR3 is CASRDREYEQYF. The CDR3 nucleotides read TGTGCCAGCCGGGACAGGGAGTACGAGCAGTACTTC.

This clonotype came up many times. This chain joins TRBV6-5 and TRBJ2-1; 16 nucleotides agree with TRBD2. This CDR3 has 18 amino acids. Per germline, CDR1 MNHEY and CDR2 SVGAGI. V gave up 2 bases and J gave up 4 bases; unmatched junction bases: 5. CDR3 protein: CASSYGTSGRVSYNEQFF. The DNA of the CDR3 is TGTGCCAGCAGTTACGGGACTAGCGGGAGGGTGTCGTACAATGAGCAGTTCTTC.

This clonotype turned up a few times. The gene calls are TRBV25-1 and TRBJ2-1; the match to TRBD2 covers 10 bases. There are 14 residues in the CDR3. Germline V gene sequence: CDR1 MGHDK, CDR2 SYGVNS. Germline trimming cut 4 bases from V and 7 bases from J; bases unmatched to any gene: 4. For the CDR3, the DNA is TGTGCCAGCAGTGCAGCGGGAGGGTTAAATGAGCAGTTCTTC. It translates to CASSAAGGLNEQFF.

Many counts were recorded for this clonotype. This chain connects TRBV12-3 or TRBV12-4 to TRBJ1-1; 7 nucleotides agree with TRBD1. This CDR3 is 13 amino acids long. The V segment lost 6 bases and the J segment 7 bases; nucleotides outside the gene matches: 8. The CDR3 region has the DNA TGTGCCAGCAGCCAGGGACAGACAAATGAAGCTTTCTTT. The encoded protein is CASSQGQTNEAFF.

Many counts were recorded for this clonotype. The gene calls are TRBV12-3 or TRBV12-4 and TRBJ1-1; TRBD1 matches 8 bases. J gave up 6 bases and V 7 bases, and 10 bases lay outside the gene matches. The CDR3 is 14 amino acids. CDR3 coding DNA: TGTGCCAGCACTAAAACAGGGGGGATGTCTGAAGCTTTCTTT. This codes for CASTKTGGMSEAFF.

This clonotype was observed at least ten times. This chain links TRBV19 with TRBJ1-5; D unresolved. Trimming took 7 bases from V and 1 from J, leaving 11 bases between them. Germline-derived CDR1 and CDR2 are LNHDA and SQIVND (reference sequence). The CDR3 contains 14 residues. The CDR3 bases are TGTGCCAGTAAGCCGACACCGAGCAATCAGCCCCAGCATTTT. The encoded protein is CASKPTPSNQPQHF.